The entry below gives a single T cell receptor beta chain sequence along with its context. Here immunoSEQ multiplex PCR was the method, and the copy in TCRdb shows in-frame clones only, minus some. The data show roughly 90,000 clones, about 86% seen once. This entry is derived from a study of radiotherapy plus CTLA-4 blockade in lung cancer. Germline CDR1 reads SGHVS; CDR2 reads FQNEAQ. Trimming took off 1 base at V and 8 bases at J, with 12 bases between the two ends. The CDR3 is 14 residues long. The material was peripheral blood, obtained from a patient treated with radiotherapy plus ipilimumab. This receptor was obtained from a human donor with non-small cell lung cancer that progressed on radiotherapy plus ipilimumab. This chain links TRBV7-8 with TRBJ2-1, with unresolved D. This CDR3 is CASSLVRTADEQFF. CDR3 in DNA: TGTGCCAGCAGCTTAGTACGTACGGCCGATGAGCAGTTCTTC.